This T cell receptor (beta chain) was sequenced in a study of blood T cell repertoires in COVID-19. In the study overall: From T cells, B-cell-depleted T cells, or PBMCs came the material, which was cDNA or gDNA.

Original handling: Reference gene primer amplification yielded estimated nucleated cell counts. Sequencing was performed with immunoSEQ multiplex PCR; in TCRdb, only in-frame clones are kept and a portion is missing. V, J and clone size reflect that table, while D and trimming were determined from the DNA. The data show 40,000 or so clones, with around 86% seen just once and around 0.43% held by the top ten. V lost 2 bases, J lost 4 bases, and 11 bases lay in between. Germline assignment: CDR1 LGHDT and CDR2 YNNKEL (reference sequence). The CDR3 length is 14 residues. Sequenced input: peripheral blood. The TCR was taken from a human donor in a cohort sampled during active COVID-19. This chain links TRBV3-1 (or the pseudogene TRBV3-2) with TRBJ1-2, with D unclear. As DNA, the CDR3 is TGTGCCAGCAGCCAAAGGACGGAGGTCTATGGCTACACCTTC. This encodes CASSQRTEVYGYTF.